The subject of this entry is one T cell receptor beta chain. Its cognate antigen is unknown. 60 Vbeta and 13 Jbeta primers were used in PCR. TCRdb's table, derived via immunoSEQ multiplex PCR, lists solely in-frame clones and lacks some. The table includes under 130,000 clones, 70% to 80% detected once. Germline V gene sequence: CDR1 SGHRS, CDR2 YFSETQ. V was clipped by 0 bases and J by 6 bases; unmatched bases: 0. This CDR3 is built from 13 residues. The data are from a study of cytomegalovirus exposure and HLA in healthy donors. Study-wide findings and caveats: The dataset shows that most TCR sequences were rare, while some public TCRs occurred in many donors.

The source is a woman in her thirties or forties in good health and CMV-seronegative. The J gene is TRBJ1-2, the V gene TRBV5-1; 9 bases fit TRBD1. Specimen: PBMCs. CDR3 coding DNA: TGCGCCAGCAGCTTGGGGGACAGGGATGGCTACACCTTC. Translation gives CASSLGDRDGYTF.